This T cell receptor (beta chain) was observed in a study of OX40 agonist ivuxolimab in advanced cancers. At the level of the study: Earlier anti-PD-1, anti-PD-L1 or anti-CTLA-4 therapy was permitted; over 35% had received some.

Assay used: immunoSEQ multiplex PCR; TCRdb lists only in-frame clones, some missing. In the table there are over 80,000 clones, less than 90% of which are singletons. This CDR3 is 13 amino acids long. V was clipped by 8 bases and J by 4 bases, with 12 bases between them. Germline V lookup: CDR1 GTSNPN, CDR2 SVGIG (reference sequence). The chain is built from TRBV30 and TRBJ2-6, with D perhaps given as TRBD1 or TRBD2 (6 bases each). This clonotype was sampled from an adult with an advanced solid tumor such as melanoma, head and neck, liver or kidney cancer. Sequencing used CD4+ or CD8+ T cells sorted from blood, obtained in a trial of the OX40 agonist ivuxolimab. CDR3 in amino acids: CAGGGEGANVLTF. CDR3 nucleotides: TGTGCCGGGGGCGGGGAGGGGGCCAACGTCCTGACTTTC.